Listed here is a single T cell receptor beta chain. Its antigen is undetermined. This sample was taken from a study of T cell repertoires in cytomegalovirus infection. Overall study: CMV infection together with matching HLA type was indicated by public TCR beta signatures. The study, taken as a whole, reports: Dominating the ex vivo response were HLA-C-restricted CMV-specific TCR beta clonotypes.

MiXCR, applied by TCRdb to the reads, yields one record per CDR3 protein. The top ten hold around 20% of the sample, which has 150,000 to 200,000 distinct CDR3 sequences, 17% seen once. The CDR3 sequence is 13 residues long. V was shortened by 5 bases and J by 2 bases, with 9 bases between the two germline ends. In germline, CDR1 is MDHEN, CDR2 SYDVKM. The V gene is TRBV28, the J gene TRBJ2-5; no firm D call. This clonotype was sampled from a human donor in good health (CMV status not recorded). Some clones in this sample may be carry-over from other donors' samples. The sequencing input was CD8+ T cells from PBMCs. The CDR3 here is CASSPTWQETQYF. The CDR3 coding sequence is TGTGCCAGCAGTCCTACATGGCAAGAGACCCAGTACTTC.